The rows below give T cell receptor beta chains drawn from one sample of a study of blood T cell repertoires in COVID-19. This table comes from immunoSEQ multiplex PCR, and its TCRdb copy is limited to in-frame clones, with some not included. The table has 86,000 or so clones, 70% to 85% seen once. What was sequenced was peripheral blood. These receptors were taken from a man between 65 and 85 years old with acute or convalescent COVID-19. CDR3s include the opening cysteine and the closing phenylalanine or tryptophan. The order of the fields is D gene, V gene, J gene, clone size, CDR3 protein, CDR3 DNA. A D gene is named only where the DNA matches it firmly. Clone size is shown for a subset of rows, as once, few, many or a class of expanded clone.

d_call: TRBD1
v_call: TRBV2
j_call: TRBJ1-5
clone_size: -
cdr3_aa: CASSRDREQPQHF
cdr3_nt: TGTGCCAGCAGTAGGGACAGGGAGCAGCCCCAGCATTTT

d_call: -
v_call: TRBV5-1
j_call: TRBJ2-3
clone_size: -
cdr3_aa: CASSLGALDSSRDTQYF
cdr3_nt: TGCGCCAGCAGCTTGGGGGCCCTAGACAGTTCACGGGATACGCAGTATTTT

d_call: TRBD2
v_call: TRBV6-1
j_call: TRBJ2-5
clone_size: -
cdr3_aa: CASSESSSGVETQYF
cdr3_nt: TGTGCCAGCAGTGAAAGTTCTAGCGGGGTGGAGACCCAGTACTTC

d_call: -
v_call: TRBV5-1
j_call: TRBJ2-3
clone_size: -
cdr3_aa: CASSLVGFGQGKDTQYF
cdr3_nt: TGCGCCAGCAGCTTGGTGGGGTTTGGGCAGGGGAAAGATACGCAGTATTTT

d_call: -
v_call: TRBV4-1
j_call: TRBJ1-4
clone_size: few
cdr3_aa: CASSRTPGPGNTEKLFF
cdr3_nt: TGCGCCAGCAGCCGGACCCCCGGCCCGGGGAATACTGAAAAACTGTTTTTT

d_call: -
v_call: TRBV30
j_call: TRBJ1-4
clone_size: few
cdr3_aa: CAWSTRGSEKLFF
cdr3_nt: TGTGCCTGGAGTACCAGAGGTAGTGAAAAACTGTTTTTT

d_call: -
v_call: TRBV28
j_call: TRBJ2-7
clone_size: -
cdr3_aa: CASSSGTYEQYF
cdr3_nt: TGTGCCAGCAGTTCAGGGACCTACGAGCAGTACTTC

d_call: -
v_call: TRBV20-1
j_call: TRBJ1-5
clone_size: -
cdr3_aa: CSASYLGQPQHF
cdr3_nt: TGCAGTGCTAGTTATCTAGGTCAGCCCCAGCATTTT

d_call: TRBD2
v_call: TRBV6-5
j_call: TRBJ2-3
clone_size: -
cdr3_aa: CASETSGGAYTQYF
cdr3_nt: TGTGCCAGCGAGACTAGCGGGGGGGCATATACGCAGTATTTT

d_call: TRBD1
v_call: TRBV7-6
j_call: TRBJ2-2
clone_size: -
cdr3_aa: CASSNRQGAGTGELFF
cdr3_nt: TGTGCCAGCAGCAACCGACAGGGGGCGGGAACCGGGGAGCTGTTTTTT

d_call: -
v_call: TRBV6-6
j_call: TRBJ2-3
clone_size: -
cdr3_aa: CASSLGGGLDTQYF
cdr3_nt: TGTGCCAGCAGTCTCGGAGGGGGCTTAGATACGCAGTATTTT

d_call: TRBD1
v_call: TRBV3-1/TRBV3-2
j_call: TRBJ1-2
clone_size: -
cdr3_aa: CASSPTGGSLGYTF
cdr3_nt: TGTGCCAGCAGCCCGACAGGGGGCTCGTTGGGCTACACCTTC